The 20 T cell receptor beta chains listed next were all sequenced from one sample in a study of shared clonotypes between healthy human individuals. Naive CD8 isolation took CD45RO-negative cells positively selected for CCR7 and excluded terminally differentiated effector memory CD45RA+ cells. Some clones are missing from TCRdb's copy, which holds only in-frame ones; the method was immunoSEQ multiplex PCR. The sample holds nearly 600,000 clones, around 95% seen once. The sample taken for sequencing was naive CD8+ T cells sorted from blood. These receptors originate from a woman aged 30 to 39 in good health.

The gene calls are TRBV19 and TRBJ1-5; tentatively, D is TRBD1 (6 bases). The CDR3 loop spans 17 amino acids. V dropped 3 bases and J dropped 4 bases, with 19 bases sitting between them. CDR1 is LNHDA and CDR2 is SQIVND in the germline V gene (reference sequence). CDR3 sequence (DNA): TGTGCCAGTAGTATTTTTGCCGCCATTGGACAGAATCAGCCCCAGCATTTT. Translation gives CASSIFAAIGQNQPQHF.

The chain joins TRBV27 to TRBJ2-7; 15 bases map to TRBD2. The CDR3 covers 16 residues. J lost 3 bases, V lost 6 bases, and 6 bases had no gene match. Germline loops: CDR1 MNHEY, CDR2 SMNVEV (reference sequence). CDR3 DNA: TGTGCCAGCAGACCCGGACTAGCGGGAGGGAGCTACGAGCAGTACTTC. It is translated as CASRPGLAGGSYEQYF.

This chain joins TRBV2 and TRBJ1-1, with a possible D match to TRBD1 (5 bases). Trimming took 0 bases from V and 5 from J, leaving 7 bases between them. This CDR3 comprises 13 residues. Per germline, CDR1 SNHLY and CDR2 FYNNEI. The CDR3 DNA is TGTGCCAGCAGTGAAGCGCGGGGGACTGAAGCTTTCTTT. Translated, it gives CASSEARGTEAFF.

The chain uses TRBV6-4 and TRBJ2-1, with 13 bases lining up with TRBD2. This CDR3 is 15 amino acids long. J gave up 8 bases and V 6 bases, and 7 bases lay outside the gene matches. From germline, CDR1 is MRHNA and CDR2 SNTAGT. The CDR3 protein is CASSRLAGGIDEQFF. CDR3 coding DNA: TGTGCCAGCAGCAGACTAGCGGGAGGTATAGATGAGCAGTTCTTC.

CDR3 DNA: TGTGCCAGCAGCTTCGACAATGAAAAACTGTTTTTT. Translated: CASSFDNEKLFF. This chain uses TRBV5-6 with TRBJ1-4; D remains ambiguous. The V and J ends lost 2 bases and 5 bases respectively, with 4 bases between them. This CDR3 has 12 residues. Germline assignment: CDR1 SGHDT and CDR2 YYEEEE.

The chain joins TRBV4-1 to TRBJ1-2; 8 bases fit TRBD1. V trimming: 2 bases; J trimming: 4 bases; junction bases outside the gene matches: 6. The CDR3 runs 15 residues. The germline gives CDR1 MGHRA, CDR2 YSYEKL. DNA of the CDR3: TGCGCCAGCAGCCAATCCAGGGGGCAACTCTATGGCTACACCTTC. It translates to CASSQSRGQLYGYTF.

J is TRBJ2-5 and V is TRBV7-7; tentatively, D is TRBD1 (6 bases). The V end was cut by 0 bases, the J end by 2 bases, with 16 bases between. Germline V CDR1 and CDR2: SSHAT, FNYEAQ (reference sequence). The CDR3 has 17 amino acids. This CDR3 reads CASSLAPRTAIQETQYF. The CDR3 DNA reads TGTGCCAGCAGCTTAGCGCCCCGGACAGCGATACAAGAGACCCAGTACTTC.

V and J are TRBV7-8 and TRBJ2-5, with D possibly being TRBD2 (6 bases). This CDR3 is built from 15 residues. The ends were cut back, 2 bases at V and 0 bases at J, with 10 bases in the middle. CDR1 is SGHVS and CDR2 is FQNEAQ in the germline V gene. This chain's CDR3 is CASSLPGLNQETQYF. The CDR3 bases are TGTGCCAGCAGCTTACCGGGACTCAACCAAGAGACCCAGTACTTC.

The chain employs TRBV5-1 and TRBJ1-4; D might be TRBD1 (6 bases). The V end was cut by 5 bases, the J end by 5 bases, with 10 bases between. The CDR3 totals 13 residues. Germline V lookup: CDR1 SGHRS, CDR2 YFSETQ. The CDR3 coding sequence is TGCGCCAGCAGGGAAACAGGGAATGAAAAACTGTTTTTT. Translation gives CASRETGNEKLFF.

The chain combines TRBV28 with TRBJ2-7, with 9 bases lining up with TRBD1. Germline CDR1 MDHEN, CDR2 SYDVKM. This CDR3 contains 15 residues. The trim removed 2 bases at V and 3 bases at J, leaving 5 bases unmatched. CDR3 bases: TGTGCCAGCAGTTTAACGACAGGGGGAAACTACGAGCAGTACTTC. Translated, it gives CASSLTTGGNYEQYF.

The CDR3 DNA reads TGTGCCAGCAGTCCATCTATAGGCCGGGTTGAGCAGTTCTTC. This encodes CASSPSIGRVEQFF. V gene TRBV27 combines with J gene TRBJ2-1; D not certain. V lost 5 bases, J lost 9 bases, and 17 bases lay in between. This CDR3 contains 14 residues. CDR1 is MNHEY and CDR2 is SMNVEV in the germline V gene (reference sequence).

CDR3: CASSLRGGAYEQYF. CDR3 coding DNA: TGTGCCAGCAGCTTGAGAGGGGGGGCCTACGAGCAGTACTTC. The rearrangement links TRBV5-5 to TRBJ2-7; TRBD2 is a possible D gene (7 bases). This CDR3 contains 14 residues. The germline V gene has CDR1 SGHKS and CDR2 YYEKEE (reference sequence). V lost 1 base to trimming and J lost 2 bases, with 10 bases between them.

This clone was found once. The V gene is TRBV15, the J gene TRBJ1-4; TRBD1 agrees at 10 bases. This CDR3 spans 19 amino acids. Looked up from germline, CDR1 is LNHNV and CDR2 is YYDKDF (reference sequence). V was pared by 0 bases and J by 4 bases, with 11 bases of the junction left unmatched. CDR3 bases: TGTGCCACCAGCAGAGATAAAGCAGGGACAGGGGCGGGTAATGAAAAACTGTTTTTT. Amino acids: CATSRDKAGTGAGNEKLFF.

The V call is TRBV28, the J call TRBJ2-3; 14 positions match TRBD2. This CDR3 contains 16 residues. Germline loops: CDR1 MDHEN, CDR2 SYDVKM. Trimming cost V 6 bases and J 2 bases; bases outside gene matches: 4. The CDR3 DNA reads TGTGCCAGCAGGGGGACTAGCGGGAGACCCACAGATACGCAGTATTTT. Protein: CASRGTSGRPTDTQYF.

The V gene is TRBV5-4, the J gene TRBJ1-1; D ambiguous. Between the trimmed V and J ends, which lost 0 bases and 0 bases, there was a span of 6 bases. Germline V gene sequence: CDR1 SGHNT, CDR2 YYREEE (reference sequence). The CDR3 is made up of 14 amino acids. In nucleotides, the CDR3 is TGTGCCAGCAGCTTGGACATATTGAACACTGAAGCTTTCTTT. Protein: CASSLDILNTEAFF.

Remarks on this clone: In the same sample, other DNA sequences code for this CDR3. The rearrangement uses TRBV7-9 and TRBJ2-1; unclear D gene. The germline gives CDR1 SEHNR, CDR2 FQNEAQ (reference sequence). V was trimmed by 1 base and J by 8 bases, leaving 6 bases between them. The CDR3 extends over 12 amino acids. This chain's CDR3 is CASSLGADEQFF. The DNA for the CDR3 is TGTGCCAGCAGCTTAGGGGCGGATGAGCAGTTCTTC.

The chain is built from TRBV11-2 and TRBJ2-1; 7 nucleotides line up with TRBD2. V was pared by 1 base and J by 2 bases, with 8 bases of the junction left unmatched. The CDR3 consists of 17 residues. Germline V lookup: CDR1 SGHAT, CDR2 FQNNGV. Here the CDR3 DNA reads TGTGCCAGCAGCTTAGGGAGGACTAGTGCGGCCTACAATGAGCAGTTCTTC. Its translation is CASSLGRTSAAYNEQFF.

The chain couples TRBV7-3 to TRBJ2-3; 7 bases match TRBD1. The germline CDR1 and CDR2 sequences are SGHTA and FQGTGA. Unmatched junction bases numbered 6, after V lost 5 bases and J lost 1 base. This CDR3 is 15 amino acids long. The CDR3 spells CASSIGGRGTDTQYF. The CDR3 region has the DNA TGTGCCAGCAGCATAGGGGGCCGGGGCACAGATACGCAGTATTTT. The entire variable domain, with the rest obtained from reference TRBV7-3 and TRBJ2-3, is as follows: GAGVSQTPSNKVTEKGKYVELRCDPISGHTALYWYRQSLGQGPEFLIYFQGTGAADDSGLPNDRFFAVRPEGSVSTLKIQRTERGDSAVYLCASSIGGRGTDTQYFGPGTRLTVL.

The chain links TRBV27 to TRBJ2-1, with D perhaps TRBD1 (6 bases). This CDR3 has 15 residues. The germline V gene has CDR1 MNHEY and CDR2 SMNVEV (reference sequence). The V end was cut by 4 bases, the J end by 0 bases, with 10 bases between. CDR3 bases: TGTGCCAGCAGTTCAGGGGTTAGCTCCTACAATGAGCAGTTCTTC. This translates into CASSSGVSSYNEQFF.

The rearrangement uses TRBV19 and TRBJ2-3, with D perhaps TRBD1 or TRBD2 (5 bases each). The CDR3 consists of 13 residues. Germline-derived CDR1 and CDR2 are LNHDA and SQIVND (reference sequence). Trimming removed 3 bases from V and 4 bases from J, with 8 bases in between. In DNA, the CDR3 is TGTGCCAGTAGTATCGGGGCTGCAGATACGCAGTATTTT. Translation gives CASSIGAADTQYF. The whole variable domain, filled in from reference TRBV19 and TRBJ2-3, reads DGGITQSPKYLFRKEGQNVTLSCEQNLNHDAMYWYRQDPGQGLRLIYYSQIVNDFQKGDIAEGYSVSREKKESFPLTVTSAQKNPTAFYLCASSIGAADTQYFGPGTRLTVL.